A selection of T cell receptor beta chains follows, all from one sample in a study of human T cells and chemical hapten exposure. TCRdb fed the RACE reads into MiXCR, producing one record per CDR3 protein. In the table there are over 85,000 distinct CDR3 sequences, under 15% of which are singletons. The starting material was whole blood, obtained in connection with sensitization to the hapten diphenylcyclopropenone (DPC). These receptors came from a middle-aged woman with alopecia areata. Some clones in this sample may be carry-over from other donors' samples. The CDR3 runs from the conserved cysteine through the conserved F or W. Fields, in order: J gene, clone size, D gene, V gene, CDR3 DNA, CDR3 protein. The D gene is left open where the match is weak. Clone size is given for some rows only: seen once, a few or many times, or a class if the clone is expanded.

>TRBJ2-3|few|.|TRBV9
TGTGCCAGCAGCGTAGCCAGAACCACAGATACGCAGTATTTT
CASSVARTTDTQYF
>TRBJ1-1|.|TRBD1|TRBV5-1
TGCGCCAGCAGCTTTGGGACAGGCACTGAAGCTTTCTTT
CASSFGTGTEAFF
>TRBJ2-7|few|TRBD2|TRBV29-1
TGCAGCGTTGATCCGGGACTAGGGAACGAGCAGTACTTC
CSVDPGLGNEQYF
>TRBJ2-7|few|.|TRBV4-1
TGCGCCAGCAGCCAAGTTACTAGCACCCACGAGCAGTACTTC
CASSQVTSTHEQYF
>TRBJ2-1|.|TRBD1|TRBV23-1
TGCGCCAGCAGTCCTTCAGGGGGAGTGAATGAGCAGTTCTTC
CASSPSGGVNEQFF
>TRBJ2-1|.|.|TRBV30
TGTGCCTGGAGACGAGCAGGCGGGAAAATTTACAATGAGCAGTTCTTC
CAWRRAGGKIYNEQFF
>TRBJ2-5|.|.|TRBV19
TGTGCCAGTAGATCCGGGGCGAAAGAGACCCAGTACTTC
CASRSGAKETQYF
>TRBJ2-1|few|.|TRBV29-1
TGCAGCGTAGGACAGCCCTACAATGAGCAGTTCTTC
CSVGQPYNEQFF
>TRBJ1-1|few|.|TRBV20-1
TGCAGTGCTATCGTCAGGAACACTGAAGCTTTCTTT
CSAIVRNTEAFF
>TRBJ2-7|many|.|TRBV6-2/TRBV6-3
TGTGCCAGCAGTCCCTCTGACAGCTCCTACGAGCAGTACTTC
CASSPSDSSYEQYF
>TRBJ2-7|many|.|TRBV20-1
TGCAGTGCTAGGTCTAGCTCTCTCGAGCAGTACTTC
CSARSSSLEQYF
>TRBJ1-6|many|.|TRBV7-2
TGTGCCAGCAGCCTGGACGTCTCACCCCTCCACTTT
CASSLDVSPLHF
>TRBJ2-7|.|.|TRBV7-3
TGTGCCAGCAGCTTAAGTCAAGGAGACGAGCAGTACTTC
CASSLSQGDEQYF
>TRBJ1-5|many|.|TRBV30
TGTGCCTGGAGTGTACGGGGTGATCAGCCCCAGCATTTT
CAWSVRGDQPQHF
>TRBJ2-5|.|TRBD1|TRBV7-3
TGTGCCAGCAGCTTAAGGGGACAGGGGCAAGAGACCCAGTACTTC
CASSLRGQGQETQYF
>TRBJ1-5|few|.|TRBV15
TGTGCCACCAGCATCCTCGGTACAGGCCAGCCTTATAGCAATCAGCCCCAGCATTTT
CATSILGTGQPYSNQPQHF
>TRBJ2-5|few|.|TRBV9
TGTGCCAGCAGCGCTACACAGGGCGGAGAGACCCAGTACTTC
CASSATQGGETQYF
>TRBJ2-7|.|TRBD2|TRBV7-2
TGTGCCAGCAGCTTGGGGACTAGCGTATCCTACGAGCAGTACTTC
CASSLGTSVSYEQYF
>TRBJ2-3|few|TRBD2|TRBV13
TGTGCCAGCAGAGAAAGTCGTAGAGGAAAAGCGGGACCGGGAGGCAATACGCAGTATTTT
CASRESRRGKAGPGGNTQYF
>TRBJ2-5|.|.|TRBV28
TGTGCCAGCAGGTCGACTAGTGGAGGGGAGACCCAGTACTTC
CASRSTSGGETQYF
>TRBJ2-7|few|.|TRBV3-2
TGTGCCAGCAGCCAAGATCGGAGGGTGTGGCAGTACTTC
CASSQDRRVWQYF
>TRBJ2-7|few|TRBD2|TRBV20-1
TGCAGTGCTAGGGGGGCACCCGGGACTAGCGGGAGAACCCTGACCCTGGAGCAGTACTTC
CSARGAPGTSGRTLTLEQYF
>TRBJ1-4|few|.|TRBV9
TGTGCCAGCAGCCCAGCCGACCCAAAGGAAAAACTGTTTTTT
CASSPADPKEKLFF